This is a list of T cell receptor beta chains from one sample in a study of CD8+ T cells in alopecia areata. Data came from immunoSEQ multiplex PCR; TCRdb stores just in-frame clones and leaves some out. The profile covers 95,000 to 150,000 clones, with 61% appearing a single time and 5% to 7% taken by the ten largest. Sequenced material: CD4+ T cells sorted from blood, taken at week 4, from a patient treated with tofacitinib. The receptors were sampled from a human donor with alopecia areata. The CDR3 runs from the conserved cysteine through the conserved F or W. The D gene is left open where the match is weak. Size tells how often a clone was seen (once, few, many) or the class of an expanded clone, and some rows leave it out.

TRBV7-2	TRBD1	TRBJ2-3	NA	TGTGCCAGCAGTCTAGGACAGGGCTACACAGATACGCAGTATTTT	CASSLGQGYTDTQYF
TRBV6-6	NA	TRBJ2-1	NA	TGTGCCAGCAGTTCTCTATCCACTGAGCAGTTCTTC	CASSSLSTEQFF
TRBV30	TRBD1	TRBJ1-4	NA	TGTGCCTGGAGTGGGACAGGGAAGGCTGAAAAACTGTTTTTT	CAWSGTGKAEKLFF
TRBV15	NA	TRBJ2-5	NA	TGTGCCACCAGCAGAGATCGTAATTCCGAGACCCAGTACTTC	CATSRDRNSETQYF
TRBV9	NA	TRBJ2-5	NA	TGTGCCAGCAGCGTAGCCGGGCTCGGAGCGACGGAGACCCAGTACTTC	CASSVAGLGATETQYF
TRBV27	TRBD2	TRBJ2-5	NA	TGTGCCAGCATTGCCAAGCGGGGGGGCCAGACCCAGTACTTC	CASIAKRGGQTQYF
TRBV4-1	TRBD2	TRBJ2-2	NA	TGCGCCAGCAGCCAAGATTTCCCGGGGGGGGACACCGGGGAGCTGTTTTTT	CASSQDFPGGDTGELFF
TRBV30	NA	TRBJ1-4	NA	TGTGCCTGGGGTCAGGGAAATGAAAAACTGTTTTTT	CAWGQGNEKLFF
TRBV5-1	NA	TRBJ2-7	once	TGCGCCAGCGCCGGGTTCCGCTCCTACGAGCAGTACTTC	CASAGFRSYEQYF
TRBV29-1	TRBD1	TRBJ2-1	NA	TGCAGCGTTGAGGACAGGAATACCTACAATGAGCAGTTCTTC	CSVEDRNTYNEQFF
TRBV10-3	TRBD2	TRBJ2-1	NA	TGTGCCACCGAACTAGCGGGAGGCAATGAGCAGTTCTTC	CATELAGGNEQFF
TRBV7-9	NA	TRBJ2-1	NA	TGTGCCAGCAGCTTAGCGGGGGAAGCCTACAATGAGCAGTTCTTC	CASSLAGEAYNEQFF
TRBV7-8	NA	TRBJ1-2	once	TGTGCCAGCAGCTCCCTGGGCGTCAGGGTCTATGGCTACACCTTC	CASSSLGVRVYGYTF
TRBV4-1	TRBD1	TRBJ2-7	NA	TGCGCCAGCAGCTCCCAGGGGGCGGAGATATACGAGCAGTACTTC	CASSSQGAEIYEQYF
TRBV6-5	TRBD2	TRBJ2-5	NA	TGTGCCAGCAGTGGACTAGCGGGGGGGCAAGAGACCCAGTACTTC	CASSGLAGGQETQYF
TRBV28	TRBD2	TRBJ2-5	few	TGTGCCAGCAGTTTACTAGCGGGGGACCAAGAGACCCAGTACTTC	CASSLLAGDQETQYF
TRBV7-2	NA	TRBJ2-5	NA	TGTGCCAGCAGCTTAGTAAGGTTAGCCACGTACCAAGAGACCCAGTACTTC	CASSLVRLATYQETQYF
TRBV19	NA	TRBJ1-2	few	TGTGCCAGTAGTAGCCGGGACGGCTATGGCTACACCTTC	CASSSRDGYGYTF
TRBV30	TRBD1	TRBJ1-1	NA	TGTGCCTGGAGTGACCCCAGACAGGGGTGGACTGAAGCTTTCTTT	CAWSDPRQGWTEAFF
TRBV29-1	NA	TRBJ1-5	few	TGCAGCGTTGTCGGGGGAATCAATCAGCCCCAGCATTTT	CSVVGGINQPQHF
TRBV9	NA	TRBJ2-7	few	TGTGCCAGCAGCGTAGGGCCGGGTCCTGAGGGGGAGCAGTACTTC	CASSVGPGPEGEQYF
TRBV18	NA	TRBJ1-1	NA	TGTGCCAGCTCATCGCAAACGACTGAAGCTTTCTTT	CASSSQTTEAFF
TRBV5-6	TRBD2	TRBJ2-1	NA	TGTGCCAGCAGCTTGGAACTAGCGGGAGAAACTGAGCAGTTCTTC	CASSLELAGETEQFF
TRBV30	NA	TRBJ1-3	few	TGTGCCTGGAGTTTCGACAGGGGAAACACCATATATTTT	CAWSFDRGNTIYF
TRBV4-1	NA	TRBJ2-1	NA	TGCGCCAGCAGCCGGCGGGACGGAGGCAATGAGCAGTTCTTC	CASSRRDGGNEQFF
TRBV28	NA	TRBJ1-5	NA	TGTGCCAGCAGTCATCGATTGCAGCCCCAGCATTTT	CASSHRLQPQHF
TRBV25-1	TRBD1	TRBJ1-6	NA	TGTGCCAGCAGTTCCTCAAGACAGGGAATGGGTAATTCACCCCTCCACTTT	CASSSSRQGMGNSPLHF
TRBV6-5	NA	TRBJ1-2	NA	TGTGCCAGCCTTCGGGACGGATATGGCTACACCTTC	CASLRDGYGYTF
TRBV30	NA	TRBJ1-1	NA	TGTGCCTGGAGCCCCCTGACGGAAAACACTGAAGCTTTCTTT	CAWSPLTENTEAFF
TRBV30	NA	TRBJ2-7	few	TGTGCCAGTTCCGGGACGTCAACAGCCTACGAGCAGTACTTC	CASSGTSTAYEQYF